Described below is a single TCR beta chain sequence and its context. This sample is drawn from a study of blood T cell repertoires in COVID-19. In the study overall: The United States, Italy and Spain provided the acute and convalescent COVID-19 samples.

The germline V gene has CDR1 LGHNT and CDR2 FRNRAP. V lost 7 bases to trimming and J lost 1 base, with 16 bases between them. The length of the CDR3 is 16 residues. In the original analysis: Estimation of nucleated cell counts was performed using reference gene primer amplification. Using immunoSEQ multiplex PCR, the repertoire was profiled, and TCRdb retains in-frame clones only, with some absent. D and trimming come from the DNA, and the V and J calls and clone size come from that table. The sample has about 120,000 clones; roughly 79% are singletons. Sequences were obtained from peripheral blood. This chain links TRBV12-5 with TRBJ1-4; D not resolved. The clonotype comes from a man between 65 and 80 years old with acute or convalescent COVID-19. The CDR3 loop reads CASAPPGRRTNEKLFF. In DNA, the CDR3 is TGTGCTAGTGCTCCCCCGGGGAGGAGAACTAATGAAAAACTGTTTTTT.